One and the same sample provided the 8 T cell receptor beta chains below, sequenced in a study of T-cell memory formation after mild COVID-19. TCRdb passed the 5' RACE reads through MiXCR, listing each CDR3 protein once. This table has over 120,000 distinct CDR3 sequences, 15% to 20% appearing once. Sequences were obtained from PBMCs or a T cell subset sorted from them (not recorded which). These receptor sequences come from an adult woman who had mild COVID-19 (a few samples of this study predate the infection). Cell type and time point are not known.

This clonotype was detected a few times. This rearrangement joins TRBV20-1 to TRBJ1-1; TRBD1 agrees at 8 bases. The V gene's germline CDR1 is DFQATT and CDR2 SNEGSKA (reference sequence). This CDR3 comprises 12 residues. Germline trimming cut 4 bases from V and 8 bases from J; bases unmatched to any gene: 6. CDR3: CSAKGQAREAFF. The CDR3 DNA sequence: TGCAGTGCTAAGGGACAGGCTCGGGAAGCTTTCTTT.

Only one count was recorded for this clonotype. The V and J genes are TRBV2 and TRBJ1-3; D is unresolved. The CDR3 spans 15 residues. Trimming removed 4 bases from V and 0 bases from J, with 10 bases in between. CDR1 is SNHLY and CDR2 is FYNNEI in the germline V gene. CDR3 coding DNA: TGTGCCAGCAGTGTTCCCCTCCTCTCTGGAAACACCATATATTTT. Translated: CASSVPLLSGNTIYF.

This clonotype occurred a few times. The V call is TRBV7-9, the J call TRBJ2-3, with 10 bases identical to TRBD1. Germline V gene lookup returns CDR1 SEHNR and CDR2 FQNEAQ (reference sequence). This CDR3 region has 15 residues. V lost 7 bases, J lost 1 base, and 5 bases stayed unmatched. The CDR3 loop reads CASNRGQGRTDTQYF. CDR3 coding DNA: TGTGCCAGCAACCGGGGACAGGGGCGCACAGATACGCAGTATTTT.

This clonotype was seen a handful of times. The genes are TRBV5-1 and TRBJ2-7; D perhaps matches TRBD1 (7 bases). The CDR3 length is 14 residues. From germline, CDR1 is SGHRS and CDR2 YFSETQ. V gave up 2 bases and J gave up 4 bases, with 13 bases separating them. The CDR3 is CASSFAGQKYEQYF. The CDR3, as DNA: TGCGCCAGCAGCTTTGCGGGACAGAAATACGAGCAGTACTTC.

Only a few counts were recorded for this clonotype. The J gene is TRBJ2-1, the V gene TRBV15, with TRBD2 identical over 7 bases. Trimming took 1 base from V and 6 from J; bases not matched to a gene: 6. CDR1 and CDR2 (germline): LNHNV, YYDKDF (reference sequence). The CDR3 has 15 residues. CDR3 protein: CATSRGGGQGNEQFF. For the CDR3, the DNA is TGTGCCACCAGCAGAGGGGGAGGGCAGGGCAATGAGCAGTTCTTC.

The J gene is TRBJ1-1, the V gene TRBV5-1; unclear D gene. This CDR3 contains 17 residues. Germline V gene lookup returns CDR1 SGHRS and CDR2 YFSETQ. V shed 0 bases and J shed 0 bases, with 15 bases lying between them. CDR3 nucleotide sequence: TGCGCCAGCAGCTTGGGATCAGTGGGGTCCCTGAACACTGAAGCTTTCTTT. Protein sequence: CASSLGSVGSLNTEAFF.

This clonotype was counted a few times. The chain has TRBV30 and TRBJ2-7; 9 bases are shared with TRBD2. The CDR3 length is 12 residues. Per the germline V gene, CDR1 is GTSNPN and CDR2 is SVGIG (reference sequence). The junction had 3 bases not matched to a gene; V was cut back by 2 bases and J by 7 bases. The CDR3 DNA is TGTGCCTGGAGTCCCCTAGCGGGAGAGCAGTACTTC. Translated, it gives CAWSPLAGEQYF.

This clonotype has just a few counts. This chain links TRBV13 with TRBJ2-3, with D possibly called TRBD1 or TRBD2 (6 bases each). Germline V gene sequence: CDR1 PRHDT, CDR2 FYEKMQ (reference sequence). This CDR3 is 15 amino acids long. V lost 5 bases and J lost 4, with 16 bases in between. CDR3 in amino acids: CASSGPRGVSDTQYF. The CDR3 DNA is TGTGCCAGCAGCGGGCCAAGGGGGGTGTCAGATACGCAGTATTTT. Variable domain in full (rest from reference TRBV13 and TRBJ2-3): AAGVIQSPRHLIKEKRETATLKCYPIPRHDTVYWYQQGPGQDPQFLISFYEKMQSDKGSIPDRFSAQQFSDYHSELNMSSLELGDSALYFCASSGPRGVSDTQYFGPGTRLTVL.